This entry describes one T cell receptor (beta chain). Its antigen is unidentified. The record originates from a study of cytomegalovirus exposure and HLA in healthy donors. Study-wide results and caveats: Among immune exposure information, only CMV serostatus was available. Rarity characterized most TCR sequences, yet some public TCRs appeared in many donors. What a later analysis reportedly showed was that an Asian-associated ancestry cluster had fewer N-insertions than the roughly 700-donor mean.

The PCR had 60 Vbeta and 13 Jbeta primers. Assay used: immunoSEQ multiplex PCR; TCRdb lists only in-frame clones, some missing. The sample consists of 120,000 or so clones, around three quarters of them appearing once. The sequence derives from a woman aged 25 to 45 in good health and CMV-seronegative. Sequencing was done on a sample of PBMCs.

CDR3 nucleotides: TGTGCCAGCTCACCACAGGGGGACAACACTGAAGCTTTCTTT. Translating it yields CASSPQGDNTEAFF. The V call is TRBV18, the J call TRBJ1-1; weak D call: TRBD1 (6 bases). Germline V gene lookup returns CDR1 KGHSH and CDR2 LQKENI. The V and J ends lost 1 base and 2 bases respectively, with 8 bases between them. CDR3 length equals 14 residues.